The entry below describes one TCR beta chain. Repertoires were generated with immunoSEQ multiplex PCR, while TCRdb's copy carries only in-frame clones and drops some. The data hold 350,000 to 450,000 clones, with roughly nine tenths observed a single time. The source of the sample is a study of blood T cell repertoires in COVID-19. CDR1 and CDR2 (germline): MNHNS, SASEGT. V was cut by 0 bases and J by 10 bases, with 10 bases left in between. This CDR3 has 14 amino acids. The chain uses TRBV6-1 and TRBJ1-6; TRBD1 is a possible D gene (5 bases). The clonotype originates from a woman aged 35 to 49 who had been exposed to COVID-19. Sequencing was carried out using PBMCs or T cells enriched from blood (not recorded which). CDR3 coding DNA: TGTGCCAGCAGTGAAGCTGTTCGGGGGTCACCCCTCCACTTT. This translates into CASSEAVRGSPLHF.